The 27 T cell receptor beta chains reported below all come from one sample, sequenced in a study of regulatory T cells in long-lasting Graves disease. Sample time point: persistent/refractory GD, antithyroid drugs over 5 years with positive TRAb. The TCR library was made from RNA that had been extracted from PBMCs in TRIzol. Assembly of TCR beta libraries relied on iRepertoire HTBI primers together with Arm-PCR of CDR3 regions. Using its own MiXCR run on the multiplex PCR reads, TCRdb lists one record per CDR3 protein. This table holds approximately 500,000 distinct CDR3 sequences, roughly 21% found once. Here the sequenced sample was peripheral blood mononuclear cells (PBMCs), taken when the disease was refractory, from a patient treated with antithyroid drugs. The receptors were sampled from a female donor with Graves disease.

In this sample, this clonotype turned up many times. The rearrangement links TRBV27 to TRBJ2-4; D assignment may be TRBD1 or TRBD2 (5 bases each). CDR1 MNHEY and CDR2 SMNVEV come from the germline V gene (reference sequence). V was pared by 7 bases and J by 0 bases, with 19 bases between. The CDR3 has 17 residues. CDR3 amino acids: CASKGEGRKEAKNIQYF. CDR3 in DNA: TGTGCCAGCAAAGGCGAGGGGCGTAAAGAAGCCAAAAACATTCAGTACTTC.

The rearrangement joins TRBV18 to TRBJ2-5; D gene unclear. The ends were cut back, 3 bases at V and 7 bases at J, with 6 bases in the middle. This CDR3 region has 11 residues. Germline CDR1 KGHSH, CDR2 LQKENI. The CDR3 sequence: CASSPEATQYF. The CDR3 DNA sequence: TGTGCCAGCTCACCTGAGGCGACCCAGTACTTC.

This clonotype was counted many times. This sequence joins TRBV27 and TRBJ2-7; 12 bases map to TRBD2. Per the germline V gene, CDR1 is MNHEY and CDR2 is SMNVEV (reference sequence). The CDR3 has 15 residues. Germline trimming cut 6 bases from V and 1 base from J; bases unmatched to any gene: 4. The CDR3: CASRITSGRSYEQYF. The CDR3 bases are TGTGCCAGCAGGATCACTAGCGGGAGGTCCTACGAGCAGTACTTC.

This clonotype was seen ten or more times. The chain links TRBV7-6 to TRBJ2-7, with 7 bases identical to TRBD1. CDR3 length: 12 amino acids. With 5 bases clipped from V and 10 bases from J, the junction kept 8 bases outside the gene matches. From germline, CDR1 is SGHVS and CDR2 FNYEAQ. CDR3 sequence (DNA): TGTGCCAGCAGCCCTGGGACAGTCTTCCAGTACTTC. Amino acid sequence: CASSPGTVFQYF.

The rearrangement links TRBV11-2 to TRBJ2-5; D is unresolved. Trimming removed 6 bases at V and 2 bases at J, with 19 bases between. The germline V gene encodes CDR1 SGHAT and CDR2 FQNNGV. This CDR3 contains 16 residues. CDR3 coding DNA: TGTGCCAGCAGTTTTAACCCAGGAACGCGACAAGAGACCCAGTACTTC. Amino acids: CASSFNPGTRQETQYF. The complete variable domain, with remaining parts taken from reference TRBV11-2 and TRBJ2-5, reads EAGVAQSPRYKIIEKRQSVAFWCNPISGHATLYWYQQILGQGPKLLIQFQNNGVVDDSQLPKDRFSAERLKGVDSTLKIQPAKLEDSAVYLCASSFNPGTRQETQYFGPGTRLLVL.

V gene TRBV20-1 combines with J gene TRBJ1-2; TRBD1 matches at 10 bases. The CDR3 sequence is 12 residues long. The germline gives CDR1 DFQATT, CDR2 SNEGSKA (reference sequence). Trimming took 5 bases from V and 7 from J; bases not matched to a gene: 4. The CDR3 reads CSAGDRGGGYTF. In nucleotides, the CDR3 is TGCAGTGCTGGGGACAGGGGAGGTGGCTACACCTTC.

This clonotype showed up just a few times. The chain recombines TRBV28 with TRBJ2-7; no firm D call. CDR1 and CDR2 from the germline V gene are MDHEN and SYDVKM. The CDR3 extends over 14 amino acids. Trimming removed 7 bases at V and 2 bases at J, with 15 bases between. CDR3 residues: CASTDPGHAYEQYF. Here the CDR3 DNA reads TGTGCCAGCACGGACCCGGGCCACGCCTACGAGCAGTACTTC.

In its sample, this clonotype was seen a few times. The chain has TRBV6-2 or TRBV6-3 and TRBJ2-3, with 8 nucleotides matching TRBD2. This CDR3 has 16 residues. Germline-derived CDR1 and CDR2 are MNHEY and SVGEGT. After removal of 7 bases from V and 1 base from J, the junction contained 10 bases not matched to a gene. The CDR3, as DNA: TGTGCCAGCACTCCCGGGAGGGGGATCGGCACAGATACGCAGTATTTT. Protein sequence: CASTPGRGIGTDTQYF.

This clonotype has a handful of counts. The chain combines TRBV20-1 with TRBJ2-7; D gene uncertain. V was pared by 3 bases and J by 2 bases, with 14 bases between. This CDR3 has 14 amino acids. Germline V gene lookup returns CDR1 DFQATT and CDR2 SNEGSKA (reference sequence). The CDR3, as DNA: TGCAGTGCTAGTATCGGACGGTACCCCTACGAGCAGTACTTC. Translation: CSASIGRYPYEQYF.

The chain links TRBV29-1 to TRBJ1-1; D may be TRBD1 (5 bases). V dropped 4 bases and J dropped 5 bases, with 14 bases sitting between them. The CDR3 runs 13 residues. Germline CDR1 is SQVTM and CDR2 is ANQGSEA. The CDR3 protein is CSVAGQGGTEAFF. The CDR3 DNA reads TGCAGCGTTGCGGGGCAGGGAGGGACTGAAGCTTTCTTT.

CDR3 loop: CASSAPRAGRSNEQFF. The DNA of the CDR3 is TGTGCCAGCAGTGCCCCTAGGGCAGGGAGAAGCAATGAGCAGTTCTTC. V is TRBV6-1 and J is TRBJ2-1; possibly TRBD1 or TRBD2 for D (5 bases each). Germline CDR1 is MNHNS and CDR2 is SASEGT. The CDR3 loop spans 16 amino acids. Trimming stripped 4 bases from V and 6 bases from J, with 19 bases between.

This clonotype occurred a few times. This CDR3 reads CASSLTAGTSNTEAFF. The CDR3, as DNA: TGTGCCAGCAGCTTGACGGCCGGGACATCGAACACTGAAGCTTTCTTT. The gene calls are TRBV7-3 and TRBJ1-1; D possibly corresponds to TRBD1 (6 bases). The CDR3 runs 16 residues. The germline gives CDR1 SGHTA, CDR2 FQGTGA. Deletions cut 3 bases from V and 1 base from J, with 15 bases between.

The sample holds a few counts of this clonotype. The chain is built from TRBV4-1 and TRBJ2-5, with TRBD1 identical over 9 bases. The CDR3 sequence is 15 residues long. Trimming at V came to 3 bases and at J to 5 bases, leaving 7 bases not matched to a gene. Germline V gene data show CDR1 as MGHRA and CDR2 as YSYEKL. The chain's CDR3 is CASSHPGTGSETQYF. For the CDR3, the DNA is TGCGCCAGCAGCCACCCCGGGACAGGGAGTGAGACCCAGTACTTC.

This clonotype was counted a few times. The CDR3 protein is CASSLVGTGVNEQYF. CDR3 sequence (DNA): TGTGCCAGCAGTTTAGTAGGGACAGGGGTCAACGAGCAGTACTTC. V is TRBV27 and J is TRBJ2-7, with 10 nucleotides matching TRBD1. The germline V gene encodes CDR1 MNHEY and CDR2 SMNVEV (reference sequence). The ends lost 2 bases at V and 5 bases at J; junction bases unmatched: 6. The CDR3 has 15 amino acids.

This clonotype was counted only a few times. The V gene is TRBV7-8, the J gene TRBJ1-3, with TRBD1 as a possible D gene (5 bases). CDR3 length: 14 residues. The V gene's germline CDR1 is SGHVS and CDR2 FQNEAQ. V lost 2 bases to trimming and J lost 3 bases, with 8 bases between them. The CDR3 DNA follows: TGTGCCAGCAGCTTAAGCAGGGATGGAAACACCATATATTTT. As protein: CASSLSRDGNTIYF.

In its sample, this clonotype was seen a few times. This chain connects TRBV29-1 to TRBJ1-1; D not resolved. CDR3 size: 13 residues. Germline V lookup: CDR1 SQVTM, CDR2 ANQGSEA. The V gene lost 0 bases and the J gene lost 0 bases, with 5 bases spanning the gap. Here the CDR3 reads CSVEEGMNTEAFF. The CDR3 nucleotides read TGCAGCGTTGAAGAAGGAATGAACACTGAAGCTTTCTTT.

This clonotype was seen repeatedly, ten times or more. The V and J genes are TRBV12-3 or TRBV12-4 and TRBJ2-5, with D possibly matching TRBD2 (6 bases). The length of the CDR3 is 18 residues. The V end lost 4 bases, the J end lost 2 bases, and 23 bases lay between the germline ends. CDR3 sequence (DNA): TGTGCCAGCAGTTCCCCAGCAGGAGGGAGTAATTGGCAAGAGACCCAGTACTTC. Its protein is CASSSPAGGSNWQETQYF.

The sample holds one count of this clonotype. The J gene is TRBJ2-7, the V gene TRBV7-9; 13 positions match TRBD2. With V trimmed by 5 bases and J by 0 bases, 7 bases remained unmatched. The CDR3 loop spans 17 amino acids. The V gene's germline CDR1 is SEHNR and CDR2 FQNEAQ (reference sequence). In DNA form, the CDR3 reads TGTGCCAGCAGCCCGGGACTAGCGGGACCTCCCTCCTACGAGCAGTACTTC. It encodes CASSPGLAGPPSYEQYF.

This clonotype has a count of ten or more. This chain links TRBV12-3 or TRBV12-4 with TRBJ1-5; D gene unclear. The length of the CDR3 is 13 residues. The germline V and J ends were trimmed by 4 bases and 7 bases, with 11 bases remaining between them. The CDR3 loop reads CASSYAPSQPQHF. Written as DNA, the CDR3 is TGTGCCAGCAGTTACGCCCCGTCCCAGCCCCAGCATTTT.

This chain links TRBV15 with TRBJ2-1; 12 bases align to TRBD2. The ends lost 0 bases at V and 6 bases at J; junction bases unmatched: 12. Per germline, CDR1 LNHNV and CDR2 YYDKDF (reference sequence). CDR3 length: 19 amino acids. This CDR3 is CATSREPPRLAGVGNEQFF. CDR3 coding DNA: TGTGCCACCAGCAGAGAGCCCCCCAGACTAGCGGGAGTGGGCAATGAGCAGTTCTTC. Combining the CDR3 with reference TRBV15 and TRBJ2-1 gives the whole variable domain DAMVIQNPRYQVTQFGKPVTLSCSQTLNHNVMYWYQQKSSQAPKLLFHYYDKDFNNEADTPDNFQSRRPNTSFCFLDIRSPGLGDTAMYLCATSREPPRLAGVGNEQFFGPGTRLTVL.

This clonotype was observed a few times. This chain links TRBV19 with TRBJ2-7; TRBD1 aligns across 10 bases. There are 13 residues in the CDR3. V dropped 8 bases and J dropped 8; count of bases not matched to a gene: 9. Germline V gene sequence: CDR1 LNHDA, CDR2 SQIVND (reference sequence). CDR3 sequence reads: CASSGTGVLKQYF. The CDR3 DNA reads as TGTGCCAGTTCCGGGACAGGGGTCTTGAAGCAGTACTTC.

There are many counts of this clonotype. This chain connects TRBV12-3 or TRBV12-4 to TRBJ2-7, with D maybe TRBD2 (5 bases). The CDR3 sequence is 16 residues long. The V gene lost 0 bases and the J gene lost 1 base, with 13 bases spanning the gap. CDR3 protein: CASSLAGSGVSYEQYF. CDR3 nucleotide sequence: TGTGCCAGCAGTTTAGCTGGGAGCGGAGTTTCCTACGAGCAGTACTTC.

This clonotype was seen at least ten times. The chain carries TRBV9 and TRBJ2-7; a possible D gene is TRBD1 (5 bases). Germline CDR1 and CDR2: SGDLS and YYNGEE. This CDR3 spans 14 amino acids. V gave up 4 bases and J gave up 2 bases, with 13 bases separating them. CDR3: CASSHPDRTYEQYF. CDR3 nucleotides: TGTGCCAGCAGCCACCCCGACAGAACCTACGAGCAGTACTTC.

For the CDR3, the DNA is TGTGCCAGCAGCTCCCATGAAGGACTAGCGGAGGTACAAGAGACCCAGTACTTC. It yields the protein CASSSHEGLAEVQETQYF. The rearrangement links TRBV13 to TRBJ2-5; 10 bases are shared with TRBD2. Germline trimming cut 4 bases from V and 2 bases from J; bases unmatched to any gene: 13. The germline V gene has CDR1 PRHDT and CDR2 FYEKMQ (reference sequence). CDR3 length equals 18 residues. Complete variable domain (other parts from reference TRBV13 and TRBJ2-5): AAGVIQSPRHLIKEKRETATLKCYPIPRHDTVYWYQQGPGQDPQFLISFYEKMQSDKGSIPDRFSAQQFSDYHSELNMSSLELGDSALYFCASSSHEGLAEVQETQYFGPGTRLLVL.

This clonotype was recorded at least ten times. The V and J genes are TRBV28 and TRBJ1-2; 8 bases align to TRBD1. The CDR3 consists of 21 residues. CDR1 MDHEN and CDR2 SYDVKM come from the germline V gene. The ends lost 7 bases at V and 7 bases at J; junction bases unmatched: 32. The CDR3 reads CASTAMWISRVADRAAAGYTF. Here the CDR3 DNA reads TGTGCCAGCACCGCTATGTGGATCAGCCGGGTCGCGGACAGGGCGGCCGCTGGCTACACCTTC.

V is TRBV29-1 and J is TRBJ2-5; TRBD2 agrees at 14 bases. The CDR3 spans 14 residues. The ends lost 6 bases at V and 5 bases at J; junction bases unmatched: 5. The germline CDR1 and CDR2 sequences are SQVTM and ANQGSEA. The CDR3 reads CSVGLAGGWETQYF. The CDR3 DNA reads TGCAGCGTCGGACTAGCGGGGGGCTGGGAGACCCAGTACTTC.

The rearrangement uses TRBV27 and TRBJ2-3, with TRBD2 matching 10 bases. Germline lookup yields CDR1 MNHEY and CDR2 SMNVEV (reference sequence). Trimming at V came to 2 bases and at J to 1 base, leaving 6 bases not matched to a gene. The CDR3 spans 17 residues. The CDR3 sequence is CASSLRTLAGGTDTQYF. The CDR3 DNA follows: TGTGCCAGCAGTTTACGGACCCTAGCGGGGGGCACAGATACGCAGTATTTT.